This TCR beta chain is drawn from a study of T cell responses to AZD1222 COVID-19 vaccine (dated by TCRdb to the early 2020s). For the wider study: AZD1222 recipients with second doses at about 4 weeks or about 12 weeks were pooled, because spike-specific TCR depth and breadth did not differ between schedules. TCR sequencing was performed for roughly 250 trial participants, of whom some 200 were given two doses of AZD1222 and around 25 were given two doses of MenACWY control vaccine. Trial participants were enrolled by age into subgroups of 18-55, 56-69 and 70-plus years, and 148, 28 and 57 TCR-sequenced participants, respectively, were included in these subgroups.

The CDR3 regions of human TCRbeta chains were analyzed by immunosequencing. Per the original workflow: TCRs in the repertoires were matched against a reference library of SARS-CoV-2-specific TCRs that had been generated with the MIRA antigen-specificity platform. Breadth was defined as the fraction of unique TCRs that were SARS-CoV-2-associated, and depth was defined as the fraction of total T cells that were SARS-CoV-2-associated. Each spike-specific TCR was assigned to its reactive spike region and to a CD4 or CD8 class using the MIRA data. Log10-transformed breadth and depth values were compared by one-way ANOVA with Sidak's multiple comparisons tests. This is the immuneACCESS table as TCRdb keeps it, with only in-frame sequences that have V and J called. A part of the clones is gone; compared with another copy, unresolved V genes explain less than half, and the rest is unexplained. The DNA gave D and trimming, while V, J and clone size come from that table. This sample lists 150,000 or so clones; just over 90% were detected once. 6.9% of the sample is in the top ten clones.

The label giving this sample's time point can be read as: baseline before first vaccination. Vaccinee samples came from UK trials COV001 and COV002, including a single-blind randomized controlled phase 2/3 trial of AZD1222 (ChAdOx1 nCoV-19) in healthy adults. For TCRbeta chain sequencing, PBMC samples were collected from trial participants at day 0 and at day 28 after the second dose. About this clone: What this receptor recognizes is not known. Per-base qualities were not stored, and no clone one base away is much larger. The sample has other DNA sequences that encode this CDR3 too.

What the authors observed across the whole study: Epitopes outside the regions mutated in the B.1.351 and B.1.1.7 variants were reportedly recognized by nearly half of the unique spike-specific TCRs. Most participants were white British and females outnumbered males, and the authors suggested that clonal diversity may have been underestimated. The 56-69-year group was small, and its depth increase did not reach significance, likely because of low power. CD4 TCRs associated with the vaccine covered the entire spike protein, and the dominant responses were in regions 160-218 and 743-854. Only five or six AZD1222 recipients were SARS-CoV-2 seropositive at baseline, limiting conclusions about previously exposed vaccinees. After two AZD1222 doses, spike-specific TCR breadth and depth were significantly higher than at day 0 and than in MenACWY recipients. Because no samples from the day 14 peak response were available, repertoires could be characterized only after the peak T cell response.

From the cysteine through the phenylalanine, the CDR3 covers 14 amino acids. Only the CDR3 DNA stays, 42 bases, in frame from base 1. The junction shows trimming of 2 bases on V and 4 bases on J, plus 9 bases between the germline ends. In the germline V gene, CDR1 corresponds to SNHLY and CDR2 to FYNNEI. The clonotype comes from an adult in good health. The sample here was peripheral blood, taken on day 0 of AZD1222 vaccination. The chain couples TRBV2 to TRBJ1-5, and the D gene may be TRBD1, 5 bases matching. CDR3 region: CASSETGVNQPQHF. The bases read TGTGCCAGCAGTGAAACAGGCGTGAATCAGCCCCAGCATTTT.